Below, one TCR beta chain is given with its context. Its antigen target is currently unknown. Per-nucleotide qualities are absent, and no much larger clonotype sits a single base away. This sample stems from a study of blood T cells in healthy people across ages (dated by TCRdb to 2013 to 2016). Some background on the complete study: Template switching captured roughly one uniquely barcoded TCR beta cDNA molecule per two T cells in model experiments. The study measured age-related changes in TCR beta repertoire diversity using deep sequencing normalized with unique cDNA molecular identifiers. The donors were divided into four age groups: young (average about 15 years), middle-aged (about 39), aged (approximately 64) and long-lived (around 87). To avoid experimental bias, donors of different ages were distributed randomly across sequencing lanes. Two additional independent replicas of 1 million unique cDNA reads from the same blood draw were analyzed for two donors (one aged 18 to 30 and one aged 80 or older). On the study overall, not on this receptor specifically: Since profiling was done on bulk unsorted PBMCs, naive and antigen-experienced compartments could not be conclusively compared. Compared with the aged group, more naive CD4+ T cells, fewer expanded clones and increased TCR diversity were shown by the long-lived group, suggesting age selection. Observed TCR beta diversity per million T cells fell roughly linearly with age, and a significant reduction was already apparent by age about 36. Total diversity estimates from one million sequenced T cells were considered lower bounds and underestimates. The percentage of naive T cells measured by flow cytometry correlated strongly with observed TCR beta diversity. Because the CMV infection status of the donors was unknown, age-related changes in expanded clonotypes may potentially have been confounded.

The CDR3 contains 13 residues, cysteine and phenylalanine counted. Here the CDR3 DNA is all that survives: 39 bases in frame from base 1. CDR1 and CDR2 are read off the germline V gene as SGHRS and YFSETQ. A distance of 11 bases separates the germline ends of V and J, which lose 4 bases and 4 bases respectively. The 39 donors, aged roughly 6 to 95 years, were systemically healthy Caucasian individuals from Russia. Each donor gave about 9.2 milliliters of peripheral blood, drawn into EDTA-treated Vacutainer tubes. Ficoll-Paque density-gradient centrifugation was used to isolate PBMCs, with at least 6.5 million per sample. Total RNA, at least 6 micrograms per sample, was extracted from PBMCs with Trizol reagent. Naive CD45RAhigh/CD27high T cell percentages were measured by flow cytometry on a PBMC aliquot from every donor. The library relied on 5' RACE. The instrument was an Illumina HiSeq 2500. A second PCR of roughly 7 to 11 cycles was performed with a sample-barcoded 5' primer and a J-beta primer mix. Each TCR beta cDNA molecule received a unique molecular identifier from a template-switch 5' adaptor carrying 12 random nucleotides. At least 2.5 million CDR3-containing paired-end reads were obtained from each sample. First-strand cDNA was synthesized from all RNA with the Mint cDNA synthesis kit, primed by a TRBC-specific oligonucleotide. All cDNA was treated with uracil-DNA glycosylase and then went through a first 18-cycle PCR with the universal primers M1SS and BC2_uni_R. As for how the authors treated the data: For normalization, 1 million high-quality reads, each with a distinct molecular identifier, were randomly selected from each sample. Instead of being binned into consensus sequences, reads that shared molecular identifiers were thrown out. MiTCR, run with a Q25 quality threshold and the strictest error-elimination algorithm, handled CDR3 identification, clonotype clustering and error correction. A nonparametric unseen species model with Euler transformation was used to estimate lower-bound total TCR beta diversity. The public reads were quality trimmed at Q25 with fastp and then assembled into clones with MiXCR by TCRdb, keeping productive beta chains. One record per CDR3 amino acid sequence lists the most common genes and DNA. The V and J calls reflect TCRdb's pipeline rather than the authors' work. The sample data list about 970,000 distinct CDR3 sequences, and roughly 47% of these were observed just once. Around a fifth of the sample belongs to the ten largest clones.

The chain uses TRBV5-1 and TRBJ2-5; no D gene call is confident. Sequencing was carried out using blood. This receptor was taken from a woman in her fifties or sixties in good health. The CDR3 amino acid sequence is: CASSPSESETQYF. At the DNA level, the sequence is TGCGCCAGCAGCCCCAGTGAGTCAGAGACCCAGTACTTC.